Reported below is one T cell receptor (beta chain). The record originates from a study of radiotherapy plus CTLA-4 blockade in lung cancer. The table came from immunoSEQ multiplex PCR; TCRdb's copy has only in-frame clones and leaves some out. The table lists about 24,000 clones, about 76% of them singletons. The CDR3 length is 15 residues. The ends lost 0 bases at V and 3 bases at J; junction bases unmatched: 3. Germline CDR1 is SGDLS and CDR2 is YYNGEE. The chain combines TRBV9 with TRBJ2-7, with TRBD2 matching 10 bases. The TCR comes from a human donor with non-small cell lung cancer whose response to radiotherapy plus ipilimumab could not be evaluated. The source was peripheral blood, collected from a patient treated with radiotherapy plus ipilimumab. The CDR3 bases are TGTGCCAGCAGCGTAGCTTCTAGCGGGAGCTACGAGCAGTACTTC. Its translation is CASSVASSGSYEQYF.